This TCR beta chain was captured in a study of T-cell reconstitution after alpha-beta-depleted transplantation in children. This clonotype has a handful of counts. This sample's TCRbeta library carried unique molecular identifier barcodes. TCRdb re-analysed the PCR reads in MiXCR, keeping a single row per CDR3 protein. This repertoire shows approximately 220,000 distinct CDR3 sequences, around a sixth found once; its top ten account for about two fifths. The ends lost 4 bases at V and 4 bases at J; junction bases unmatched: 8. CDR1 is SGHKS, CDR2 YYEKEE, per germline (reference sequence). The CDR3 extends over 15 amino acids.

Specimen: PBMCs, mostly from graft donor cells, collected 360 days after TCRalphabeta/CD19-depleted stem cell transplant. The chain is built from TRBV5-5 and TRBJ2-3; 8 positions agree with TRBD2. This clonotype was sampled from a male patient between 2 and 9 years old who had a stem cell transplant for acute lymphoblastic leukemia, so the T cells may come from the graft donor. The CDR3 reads CASSGSGAIPDTQYF. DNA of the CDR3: TGTGCCAGCAGCGGTAGCGGGGCGATCCCAGATACGCAGTATTTT.